The 2 T cell receptor beta chains listed next were all sequenced from one sample in a study of cytomegalovirus exposure and HLA in healthy donors. Use of 60 Vbeta and 13 Jbeta primers characterized the PCR. Clones were sequenced by immunoSEQ multiplex PCR, and TCRdb holds only the in-frame ones, with some missing. The profile covers 88,000 or so clones, with 62% appearing a single time and 3.5% to 4.5% taken by the ten largest. Sequenced material: PBMCs. Every receptor here comes from a male donor in good health and CMV-seropositive.

The rearrangement joins TRBV6-5 to TRBJ2-3; 11 bases line up with TRBD2. Losses at the gene ends were 5 bases for V and 0 bases for J; bases not matched to a gene: 1. CDR3 length: 15 residues. Germline lookup yields CDR1 MNHEY and CDR2 SVGAGI. The CDR3 coding sequence is TGTGCCAGCAGTCTAGCGGGGGGTAGCACAGATACGCAGTATTTT. It yields the protein CASSLAGGSTDTQYF.

The chain joins TRBV7-9 to TRBJ1-1; no firm D call. This CDR3 is 14 amino acids long. V lost 1 base and J lost 1, with 7 bases in between. Germline CDR1 is SEHNR and CDR2 is FQNEAQ (reference sequence). The CDR3 coding sequence is TGTGCCAGCAGCTTAGTGGGCAGGAACACTGAAGCTTTCTTT. It is translated as CASSLVGRNTEAFF.